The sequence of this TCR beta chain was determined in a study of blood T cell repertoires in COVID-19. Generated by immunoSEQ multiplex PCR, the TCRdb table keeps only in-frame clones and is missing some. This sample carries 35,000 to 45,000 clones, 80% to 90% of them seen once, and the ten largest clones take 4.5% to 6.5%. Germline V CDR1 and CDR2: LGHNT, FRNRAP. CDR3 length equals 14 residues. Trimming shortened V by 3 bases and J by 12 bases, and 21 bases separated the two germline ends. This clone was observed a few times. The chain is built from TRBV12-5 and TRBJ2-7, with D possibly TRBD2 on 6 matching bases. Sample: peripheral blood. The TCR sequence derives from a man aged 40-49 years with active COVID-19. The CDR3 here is CASGLWGTVPLRYF. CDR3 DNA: TGTGCTAGTGGTTTATGGGGGACTGTACCGCTTCGGTACTTC.